This TCR beta chain appears in the sequencing data of a study of T cells after yellow fever vaccination. TCRdb redid the calling of the 5' RACE reads with MiXCR, one entry per CDR3 protein. Among 500,000 to 650,000 distinct CDR3 sequences listed, more than 9% were seen once. The CDR3 has 13 amino acids. Trimming stripped 3 bases from V and 0 bases from J, with 4 bases between. Germline V CDR1 and CDR2: SGDLS, YYNGEE. The chain couples TRBV9 to TRBJ1-3; D not resolved. This receptor was identified in a man aged 25-45 years who received the YFV17D yellow fever vaccine. The sample consisted of PBMCs, taken on the day of the yellow fever booster vaccination. The CDR3 coding sequence is TGTGCCAGCAGCGGAAACTCTGGAAACACCATATATTTT. It is translated as CASSGNSGNTIYF.